These 3 T cell receptor beta chains came from one sample sequenced in a study of identical twins. A single record per CDR3 protein comes from TCRdb applying MiXCR to the 5' RACE reads. Seen here are 450,000 to 600,000 distinct CDR3 sequences, 20% to 25% observed once, and the top ten hold roughly 0.5%. The data were also submitted as part of a second study, on yellow fever vaccine responses in identical twins.

Sequenced sample: CD4+ T cells sorted from blood. These TCRs come from a woman aged 18-29 years in good health.

The chain has TRBV28 and TRBJ2-5; 7 bases are a match to TRBD1. Germline V CDR1 and CDR2: MDHEN, SYDVKM. This CDR3 is 16 amino acids long. Trimming took 4 bases from V and 5 from J; bases not matched to a gene: 13. The CDR3 here is CASSSPPGGMRETQYF. As DNA, the CDR3 is TGTGCCAGCAGTTCTCCGCCAGGGGGTATGCGGGAGACCCAGTACTTC.

The gene calls are TRBV4-2 and TRBJ1-2, with D hard to call. Germline values: CDR1 LGHNA, CDR2 YNFKEQ. CDR3 length: 14 residues. V was clipped by 0 bases and J by 3 bases, with 8 bases between them. CDR3 sequence: CASSQDRADYGYTF. In DNA form, the CDR3 reads TGTGCCAGCAGCCAAGATAGAGCAGACTATGGCTACACCTTC.

The rearrangement joins TRBV5-1 to TRBJ2-1, with TRBD2 as a possible D gene (6 bases). CDR3 length: 17 amino acids. CDR1 and CDR2 (germline): SGHRS, YFSETQ. With 0 bases removed from V and 4 bases from J, the gap between germline ends came to 17 bases. The DNA for the CDR3 is TGCGCCAGCAGCTTGGTGATAGCGGCTGCGGGGTACAATGAGCAGTTCTTC. Translated, it gives CASSLVIAAAGYNEQFF.